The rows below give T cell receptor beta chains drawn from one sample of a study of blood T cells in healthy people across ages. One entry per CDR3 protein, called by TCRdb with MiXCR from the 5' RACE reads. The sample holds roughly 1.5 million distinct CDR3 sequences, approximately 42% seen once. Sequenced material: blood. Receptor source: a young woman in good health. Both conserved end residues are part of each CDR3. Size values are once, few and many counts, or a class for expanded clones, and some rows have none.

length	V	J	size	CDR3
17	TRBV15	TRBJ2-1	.	CATSRESGLADNNEQFF
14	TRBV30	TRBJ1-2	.	CAWSVRGTGYGYTF
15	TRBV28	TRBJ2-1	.	CASSPERTGYNEQFF
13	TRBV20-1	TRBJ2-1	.	CSGHGGSHNEQFF
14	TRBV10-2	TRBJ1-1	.	CASSDPALNTEAFF
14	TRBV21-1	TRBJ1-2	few	CAIHARNRSYGYTF
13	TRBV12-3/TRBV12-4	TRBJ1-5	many	CASSLAQGVAQHF
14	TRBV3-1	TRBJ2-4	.	CASSPWGAKNIQYF
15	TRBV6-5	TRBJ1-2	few	CASSSGTIPYYGYTF
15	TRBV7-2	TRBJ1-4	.	CASSRTGDPVGKLFF
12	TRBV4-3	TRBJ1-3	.	CASSREPNTIYF
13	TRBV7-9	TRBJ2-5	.	CATKGTDQETQYF
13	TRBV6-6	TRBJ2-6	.	CASRGQIINVLTF
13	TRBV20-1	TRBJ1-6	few	CSVGTLNNSPLHF
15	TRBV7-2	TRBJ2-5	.	CASRNQLARQETQYF
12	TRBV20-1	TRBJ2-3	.	CSASPNWDTQYF
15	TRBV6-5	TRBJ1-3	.	CASSYSWETGNTIYF
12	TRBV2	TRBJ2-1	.	CASIRGGNEQFF
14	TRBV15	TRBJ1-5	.	CATSRTSGGKPQHF
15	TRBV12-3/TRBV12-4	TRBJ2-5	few	CASSLGLTGWETQYF